This T cell receptor (beta chain) emerged from a study of T-cell memory formation after mild COVID-19. Study-wide results and caveats: The SARS-CoV-2 specificity of second-wave clones reaching peak at day 37 remained unverified.

TCRdb called the 5' RACE reads again in MiXCR, with one record for every CDR3 protein. The sample lists approximately 300,000 distinct CDR3 sequences; around 15% were seen once. The CDR3 is 14 residues long. V lost 1 base and J lost 6, with 10 bases in between. Germline values: CDR1 SGHVS, CDR2 FQNEAQ. Regarding this clonotype: Antigen specificity is unknown.

Sample: PBMCs or a T cell subset sorted from them (not recorded which). The sequence was collected from a man aged 18 to 29 who had mild COVID-19 (a few samples of this study predate the infection). Cell type and time point are not known. This chain connects TRBV7-8 to TRBJ2-1; a possible D gene is TRBD2 (5 bases). This chain's CDR3 is CASSLVRTSNEQFF. In DNA, the CDR3 is TGTGCCAGCAGCTTAGTACGCACTAGCAATGAGCAGTTCTTC.